The rows below give T cell receptor beta chains drawn from one sample of a study of T cell repertoires in cytomegalovirus infection. TCRdb analysed the reads with MiXCR anew, one entry per CDR3 protein. The sample carries 300,000 to 400,000 distinct CDR3 sequences, almost 30% recorded once. Their antigens remain unidentified. The sample was cultured PBMCs, taken from culture after CMV antigen stimulation. The receptor set was obtained from a human donor in good health (CMV status not recorded). Some clones in this sample may be carry-over from other donors' samples. Both conserved end residues are part of each CDR3. Some rows have no size entry. The others give once, few or many, or a class for an expanded clone.

J: TRBJ1-4; size: few; V: TRBV10-2; CDR3: CASRETGVHEKLFF
J: TRBJ1-5; size: .; V: TRBV20-1; CDR3: CSAEESNSNQPQHF
J: TRBJ1-2; size: few; V: TRBV6-5; CDR3: CASSYSRDSNYGYTF
J: TRBJ1-1; size: few; V: TRBV28; CDR3: CASSLSGQGDTEAFF
J: TRBJ2-3; size: .; V: TRBV11-2; CDR3: CASSSTGATDTQYF
J: TRBJ1-1; size: .; V: TRBV19; CDR3: CASSMIGVTRYFF
J: TRBJ1-3; size: many; V: TRBV7-8; CDR3: CASSLEGTGTGNTIYF
J: TRBJ2-6; size: .; V: TRBV19; CDR3: CAVWGSGANVLTF
J: TRBJ1-6; size: .; V: TRBV2; CDR3: CASSVEEGRNSPLHF
J: TRBJ2-1; size: .; V: TRBV12-3/TRBV12-4; CDR3: CASSLGQGQAYNEQFF
J: TRBJ1-6; size: many; V: TRBV7-2; CDR3: CASRSDRDNSPLHF
J: TRBJ1-5; size: .; V: TRBV27; CDR3: CASSLLPPTRWTGRLGYSNQPQHF
J: TRBJ2-7; size: .; V: TRBV29-1; CDR3: CSAVDGRSEQYF
J: TRBJ1-1; size: few; V: TRBV6-6; CDR3: CASSYSNRLGSAQNTEAFF
J: TRBJ1-1; size: .; V: TRBV6-5; CDR3: CASSYSRGVNTEAFF
J: TRBJ2-2; size: .; V: TRBV20-1; CDR3: CSAIKSGRETGELFF
J: TRBJ2-5; size: few; V: TRBV27; CDR3: CASSPIDWASGGDPQETQYF
J: TRBJ2-1; size: .; V: TRBV4-2; CDR3: CASSQEGELTYNEQFF
J: TRBJ1-2; size: few; V: TRBV4-2; CDR3: CASSQGSGQGDYLGGYTF
J: TRBJ2-7; size: .; V: TRBV12-3/TRBV12-4; CDR3: CASSSPALLSYEQYF